This record looks at one T cell receptor beta chain sequence and its context. Its antigen is unidentified. This sample was taken from a study of graft-versus-host responses after intestinal transplantation. Overall study context: Anti-thymocyte globulin induction, then tacrolimus and steroids for roughly 3 years, went to all recipients.

General study points: GvH clones detected in recipient marrow included some appearing first in ileum or blood.

Germline CDR1 reads MDHEN; CDR2 reads SYDVKM. Germline trimming cut 5 bases from V and 1 base from J; bases unmatched to any gene: 5. The CDR3 length is 15 residues. Method: immunoSEQ multiplex PCR; TCRdb's copy keeps in-frame clones and lacks some. The sample carries fewer than 30,000 clones, roughly 93% recorded once. V is TRBV28 and J is TRBJ2-1, with 7 bases lining up with TRBD1. The clonotype comes from a human patient who received an intestinal transplant, so some T cells may come from the graft donor. Sequencing was performed on PBMCs, taken approximately 69 days after intestinal transplant. The CDR3 reads CASSPRDSSYNEQFF. CDR3 coding DNA: TGTGCCAGCAGTCCCCGGGACAGTTCCTACAATGAGCAGTTCTTC.